Below, 5 T cell receptor beta chains from the same sample are listed, as sequenced in a study of T cells after yellow fever vaccination. Each CDR3 protein is one row after TCRdb ran MiXCR on the 5' RACE reads. The table lists 250,000 or so distinct CDR3 sequences, roughly 6.8% of them singletons. Source: CD4+ T cells sorted from PBMCs, taken on the day of the yellow fever booster vaccination. Receptor source: a man aged 25 to 40 who received the YFV17D yellow fever vaccine.

The chain recombines TRBV20-1 with TRBJ2-2; 14 positions match TRBD2. V lost 5 bases, J lost 6 bases, and 14 bases stayed unmatched. The length of the CDR3 is 18 residues. Germline V gene sequence: CDR1 DFQATT, CDR2 SNEGSKA (reference sequence). CDR3: CSAPRSGTSGSDPGELFF. The CDR3 nucleotides read TGCAGTGCTCCTAGATCCGGGACTAGCGGGAGCGACCCCGGGGAGCTGTTTTTT.

This clonotype was detected only a few times. The V gene is TRBV15, the J gene TRBJ2-7; D possibly matches TRBD1 or TRBD2 (5 bases each). The CDR3 runs to 15 residues. V dropped 5 bases and J dropped 1 base, with 15 bases sitting between them. Germline CDR1 reads LNHNV; CDR2 reads YYDKDF (reference sequence). CDR3 sequence: CATSATFEGSYEQYF. CDR3 bases: TGTGCCACCAGCGCTACTTTTGAGGGGTCCTACGAGCAGTACTTC.

The chain combines TRBV7-3 with TRBJ2-1; 10 bases are shared with TRBD2. J was trimmed by 8 bases and V by 4 bases; bases with no gene match: 14. The CDR3 spans 17 residues. Germline V CDR1 and CDR2: SGHTA, FQGTGA. The CDR3 coding sequence is TGTGCCAGCAGCTCGCATCAAGCGGGAGGGATAGTGGATGAGCAGTTCTTC. It specifies CASSSHQAGGIVDEQFF. The variable domain in full, completed from reference TRBV7-3 and TRBJ2-1, reads GAGVSQTPSNKVTEKGKYVELRCDPISGHTALYWYRQSLGQGPEFLIYFQGTGAADDSGLPNDRFFAVRPEGSVSTLKIQRTERGDSAVYLCASSSHQAGGIVDEQFFGPGTRLTVL.

V is TRBV30 and J is TRBJ2-1; 9 positions match TRBD2. J gave up 6 bases and V 4 bases, and 10 bases lay outside the gene matches. Per the germline V gene, CDR1 is GTSNPN and CDR2 is SVGIG (reference sequence). CDR3 length equals 15 residues. The CDR3 loop reads CAWTLGSGSSNEQFF. The CDR3 bases are TGTGCCTGGACCCTGGGTAGCGGGAGTAGCAATGAGCAGTTCTTC. Combining the CDR3 with reference TRBV30 and TRBJ2-1 gives the whole variable domain SQTIHQWPATLVQPVGSPLSLECTVEGTSNPNLYWYRQAAGRGLQLLFYSVGIGQISSEVPQNLSASRPQDRQFILSSKKLLLSDSGFYLCAWTLGSGSSNEQFFGPGTRLTVL.

This clonotype showed up just a few times. CDR3 sequence (DNA): TGTGCCAGCAGACCCACCATTGGGCGGGAAGACACCGGGGAGCTGTTTTTT. Protein: CASRPTIGREDTGELFF. The chain carries TRBV6-1 and TRBJ2-2; perhaps TRBD2 as D (6 bases). Looked up from germline, CDR1 is MNHNS and CDR2 is SASEGT. Trimming took off 6 bases at V and 3 bases at J, with 20 bases between the two ends. There are 17 residues in the CDR3.